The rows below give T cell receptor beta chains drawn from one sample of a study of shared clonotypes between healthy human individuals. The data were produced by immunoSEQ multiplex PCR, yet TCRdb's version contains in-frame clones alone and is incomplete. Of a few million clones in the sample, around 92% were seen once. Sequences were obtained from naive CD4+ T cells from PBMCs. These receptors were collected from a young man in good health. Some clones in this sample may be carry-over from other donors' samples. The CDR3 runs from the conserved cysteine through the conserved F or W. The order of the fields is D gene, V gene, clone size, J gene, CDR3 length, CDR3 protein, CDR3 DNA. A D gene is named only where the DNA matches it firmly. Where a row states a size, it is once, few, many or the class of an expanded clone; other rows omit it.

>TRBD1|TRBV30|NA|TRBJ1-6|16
CAYNRQGSSYNSPLHF
TGTGCCTATAACCGACAGGGGAGCTCCTATAATTCACCCCTCCACTTT
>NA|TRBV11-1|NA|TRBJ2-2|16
CASSLVAGAITGELFF
TGTGCCAGCAGCTTAGTAGCAGGGGCGATCACCGGGGAGCTGTTTTTT
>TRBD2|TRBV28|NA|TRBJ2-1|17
CASSFMLAAGGYNEQFF
TGTGCCAGCAGTTTTATGCTAGCGGCCGGAGGGTACAATGAGCAGTTCTTC
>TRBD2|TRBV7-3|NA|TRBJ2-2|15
CASSLRASGTGELFF
TGTGCCAGCAGCTTAAGGGCTAGCGGCACCGGGGAGCTGTTTTTT
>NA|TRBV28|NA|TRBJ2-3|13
CASKGGSTDTQYF
TGTGCCAGCAAGGGGGGGAGCACAGATACGCAGTATTTT
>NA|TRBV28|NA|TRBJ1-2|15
CASRTTRLVSRGYTF
TGTGCCAGCAGGACTACGAGGCTGGTCAGTCGGGGCTACACCTTC
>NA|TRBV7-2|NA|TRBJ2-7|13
CASSLGFLREQYF
TGTGCCAGCAGCTTAGGTTTCTTACGCGAGCAGTACTTC
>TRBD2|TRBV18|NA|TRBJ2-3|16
CASSRYASGSPDTQYF
TGTGCCAGCTCACGCTATGCTAGCGGGAGCCCAGATACGCAGTATTTT
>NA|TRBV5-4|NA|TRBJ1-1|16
CASSRGGVQGNTEAFF
TGTGCCAGCAGCCGTGGAGGGGTCCAGGGGAACACTGAAGCTTTCTTT
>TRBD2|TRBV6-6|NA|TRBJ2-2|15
CASSYYQGGAGELFF
TGTGCCAGCAGTTACTACCAGGGAGGGGCCGGGGAGCTGTTTTTT
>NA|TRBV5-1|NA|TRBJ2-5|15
CASSLTKADQETQYF
TGCGCCAGCAGCTTGACCAAAGCGGATCAAGAGACCCAGTACTTC
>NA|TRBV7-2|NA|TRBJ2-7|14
CASSLQGGSYEQYF
TGTGCCAGCAGCTTACAGGGCGGCTCCTACGAGCAGTACTTC
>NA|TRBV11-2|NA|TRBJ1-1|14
CASSWGGVTTEAFF
TGTGCCAGCAGCTGGGGGGGGGTGACCACTGAAGCTTTCTTT
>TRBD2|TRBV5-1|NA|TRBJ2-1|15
CASSLVAGAYNEQFF
TGCGCCAGCAGCTTGGTTGCGGGAGCCTACAATGAGCAGTTCTTC
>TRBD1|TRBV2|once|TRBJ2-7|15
CASRTDRVPTYEQYF
TGTGCCAGCAGGACCGACAGGGTGCCCACCTACGAGCAGTACTTC
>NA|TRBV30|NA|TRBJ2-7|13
CAWRTTGTYEQYF
TGTGCCTGGAGAACTACAGGAACCTACGAGCAGTACTTC
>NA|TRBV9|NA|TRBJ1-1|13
CASSVGTNTEAFF
TGTGCCAGCAGCGTCGGGACGAACACTGAAGCTTTCTTT
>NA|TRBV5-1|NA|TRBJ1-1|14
CASRQNSENTEAFF
TGCGCCAGCAGACAAAACAGTGAGAACACTGAAGCTTTCTTT
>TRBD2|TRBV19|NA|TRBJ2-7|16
CASSIKGLAASYEQYF
TGTGCCAGTAGTATAAAAGGACTAGCGGCATCCTACGAGCAGTACTTC
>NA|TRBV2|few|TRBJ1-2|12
CASSEEGTSHTF
TGTGCCAGCAGTGAAGAAGGGACCAGTCACACCTTC
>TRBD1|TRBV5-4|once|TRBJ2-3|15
CASSLTGGGTDTQYF
TGTGCCAGCAGCCTGACAGGGGGGGGAACAGATACGCAGTATTTT
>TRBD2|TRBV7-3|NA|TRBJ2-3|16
CASSLAGLAGGDTQYF
TGTGCCAGCAGCTTAGCCGGACTAGCGGGAGGAGATACGCAGTATTTT
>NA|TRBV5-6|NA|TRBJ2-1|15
CASSSGFAGYNEQFF
TGTGCCAGCAGTTCGGGCTTCGCTGGCTACAATGAGCAGTTCTTC
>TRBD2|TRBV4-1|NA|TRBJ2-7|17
CASSQDRLGGGRYEQYF
TGCGCCAGCAGCCAAGACCGTTTAGGCGGGGGACGGTACGAGCAGTACTTC
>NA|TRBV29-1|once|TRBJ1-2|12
CSVKTVPYGYTF
TGCAGCGTCAAAACAGTTCCCTATGGCTACACCTTC
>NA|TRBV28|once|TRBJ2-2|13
CASRGWGTGELFF
TGTGCCAGCAGAGGCTGGGGAACCGGGGAGCTGTTTTTT
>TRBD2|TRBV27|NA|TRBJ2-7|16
CASSRGLAGGPHEQYF
TGTGCCAGCAGCCGAGGACTAGCGGGAGGGCCCCACGAGCAGTACTTC
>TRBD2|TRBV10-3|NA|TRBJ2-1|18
CAISGRIAGGSSYNEQFF
TGTGCCATCAGTGGACGGATAGCGGGAGGGAGCTCCTACAATGAGCAGTTCTTC
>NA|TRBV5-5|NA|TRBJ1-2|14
CASSPGTPLYGYTF
TGTGCCAGCAGCCCCGGGACGCCGCTCTATGGCTACACCTTC
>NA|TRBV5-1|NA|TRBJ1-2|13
CASSLGGGYGYTF
TGCGCCAGCAGCTTGGGAGGGGGCTATGGCTACACCTTC
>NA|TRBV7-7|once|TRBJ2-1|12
CASSLGQGFLFF
TGTGCCAGCAGCCTCGGGCAGGGATTTTTGTTCTTC
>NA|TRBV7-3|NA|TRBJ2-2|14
CASSFFPGQPTLFF
TGTGCCAGCAGCTTTTTCCCGGGACAACCGACCCTGTTTTTT
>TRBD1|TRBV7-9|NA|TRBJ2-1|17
CASSARTGRKSYNEQFF
TGTGCCAGCAGCGCCCGGACAGGAAGAAAGTCCTACAATGAGCAGTTCTTC
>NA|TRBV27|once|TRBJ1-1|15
CASSTRTLVNTEAFF
TGTGCCAGCAGTACCAGGACACTCGTGAACACTGAAGCTTTCTTT
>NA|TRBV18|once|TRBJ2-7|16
CASSPVFGGRPNEQYF
TGTGCCAGCTCACCAGTTTTTGGCGGGCGCCCCAACGAGCAGTACTTC
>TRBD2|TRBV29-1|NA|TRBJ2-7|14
CSVGPSGRAYEQYF
TGCAGCGTTGGTCCTAGCGGGAGGGCCTACGAGCAGTACTTC
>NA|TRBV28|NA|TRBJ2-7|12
CASTGSSYEQYF
TGTGCCAGCACCGGGAGCTCCTACGAGCAGTACTTC
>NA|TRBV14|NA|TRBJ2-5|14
CASSLRQIQETQYF
TGTGCCAGCAGCCTTCGACAGATTCAAGAGACCCAGTACTTC
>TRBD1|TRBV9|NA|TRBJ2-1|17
CASSANTGTGLSLEQFF
TGTGCCAGCAGCGCCAACACCGGGACAGGGTTGTCACTTGAGCAGTTCTTC
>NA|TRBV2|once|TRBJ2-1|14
CASREKPPHLLQFF
TGTGCCAGCAGAGAAAAACCCCCGCACCTTTTGCAGTTCTTC
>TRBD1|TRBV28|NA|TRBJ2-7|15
CASNEGQVGAYEQYF
TGTGCCAGCAACGAGGGACAGGTAGGAGCCTACGAGCAGTACTTC
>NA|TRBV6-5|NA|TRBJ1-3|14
CASSPDTLGNTIYF
TGTGCCAGCAGCCCCGATACGTTGGGAAACACCATATATTTT
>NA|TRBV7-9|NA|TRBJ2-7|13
CASSRAGLSEQYF
TGTGCCAGCAGCCGCGCAGGGTTGAGCGAGCAGTACTTC
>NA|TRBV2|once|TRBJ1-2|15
CASSPHWRGNYGYTF
TGTGCCAGCAGTCCCCATTGGCGGGGTAACTATGGCTACACCTTC
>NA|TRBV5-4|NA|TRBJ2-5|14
CASSLPGTQETQYF
TGTGCCAGCAGCTTGCCGGGCACGCAAGAGACCCAGTACTTC
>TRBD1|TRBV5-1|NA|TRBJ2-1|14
CASSSGTGYNEQFF
TGCGCCAGCAGCTCCGGGACAGGGTACAATGAGCAGTTCTTC
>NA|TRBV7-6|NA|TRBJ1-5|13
CASSFGVNQPQHF
TGTGCCAGCAGCTTTGGGGTGAATCAGCCCCAGCATTTT
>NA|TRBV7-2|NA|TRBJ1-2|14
CASSLVNRESGYTF
TGTGCCAGCAGCTTAGTTAACCGGGAGTCGGGCTACACCTTC